This T cell receptor beta chain is from a study of cytomegalovirus exposure and HLA in healthy donors. V was pared by 0 bases and J by 6 bases, with 14 bases between. The CDR3 runs 15 residues. Both 60 Vbeta primers and 13 Jbeta primers went into the PCR. Libraries were prepared by immunoSEQ multiplex PCR; TCRdb keeps only in-frame clonotypes and omits some of them. The table records about 160,000 clones, approximately 70% of them present only once. The chain joins TRBV23-1 to TRBJ1-2, with D perhaps matching TRBD1 (6 bases). TRBV23-1 is an ORF, and what it does is uncertain. The sample taken for sequencing was PBMCs. The receptor's source is a man aged 35-49 years in good health and CMV-seropositive. CDR3 DNA: TGCGCCAGCAGTCAATCCAGGGGCGAAGATAATGGCTACACCTTC. This translates into CASSQSRGEDNGYTF.